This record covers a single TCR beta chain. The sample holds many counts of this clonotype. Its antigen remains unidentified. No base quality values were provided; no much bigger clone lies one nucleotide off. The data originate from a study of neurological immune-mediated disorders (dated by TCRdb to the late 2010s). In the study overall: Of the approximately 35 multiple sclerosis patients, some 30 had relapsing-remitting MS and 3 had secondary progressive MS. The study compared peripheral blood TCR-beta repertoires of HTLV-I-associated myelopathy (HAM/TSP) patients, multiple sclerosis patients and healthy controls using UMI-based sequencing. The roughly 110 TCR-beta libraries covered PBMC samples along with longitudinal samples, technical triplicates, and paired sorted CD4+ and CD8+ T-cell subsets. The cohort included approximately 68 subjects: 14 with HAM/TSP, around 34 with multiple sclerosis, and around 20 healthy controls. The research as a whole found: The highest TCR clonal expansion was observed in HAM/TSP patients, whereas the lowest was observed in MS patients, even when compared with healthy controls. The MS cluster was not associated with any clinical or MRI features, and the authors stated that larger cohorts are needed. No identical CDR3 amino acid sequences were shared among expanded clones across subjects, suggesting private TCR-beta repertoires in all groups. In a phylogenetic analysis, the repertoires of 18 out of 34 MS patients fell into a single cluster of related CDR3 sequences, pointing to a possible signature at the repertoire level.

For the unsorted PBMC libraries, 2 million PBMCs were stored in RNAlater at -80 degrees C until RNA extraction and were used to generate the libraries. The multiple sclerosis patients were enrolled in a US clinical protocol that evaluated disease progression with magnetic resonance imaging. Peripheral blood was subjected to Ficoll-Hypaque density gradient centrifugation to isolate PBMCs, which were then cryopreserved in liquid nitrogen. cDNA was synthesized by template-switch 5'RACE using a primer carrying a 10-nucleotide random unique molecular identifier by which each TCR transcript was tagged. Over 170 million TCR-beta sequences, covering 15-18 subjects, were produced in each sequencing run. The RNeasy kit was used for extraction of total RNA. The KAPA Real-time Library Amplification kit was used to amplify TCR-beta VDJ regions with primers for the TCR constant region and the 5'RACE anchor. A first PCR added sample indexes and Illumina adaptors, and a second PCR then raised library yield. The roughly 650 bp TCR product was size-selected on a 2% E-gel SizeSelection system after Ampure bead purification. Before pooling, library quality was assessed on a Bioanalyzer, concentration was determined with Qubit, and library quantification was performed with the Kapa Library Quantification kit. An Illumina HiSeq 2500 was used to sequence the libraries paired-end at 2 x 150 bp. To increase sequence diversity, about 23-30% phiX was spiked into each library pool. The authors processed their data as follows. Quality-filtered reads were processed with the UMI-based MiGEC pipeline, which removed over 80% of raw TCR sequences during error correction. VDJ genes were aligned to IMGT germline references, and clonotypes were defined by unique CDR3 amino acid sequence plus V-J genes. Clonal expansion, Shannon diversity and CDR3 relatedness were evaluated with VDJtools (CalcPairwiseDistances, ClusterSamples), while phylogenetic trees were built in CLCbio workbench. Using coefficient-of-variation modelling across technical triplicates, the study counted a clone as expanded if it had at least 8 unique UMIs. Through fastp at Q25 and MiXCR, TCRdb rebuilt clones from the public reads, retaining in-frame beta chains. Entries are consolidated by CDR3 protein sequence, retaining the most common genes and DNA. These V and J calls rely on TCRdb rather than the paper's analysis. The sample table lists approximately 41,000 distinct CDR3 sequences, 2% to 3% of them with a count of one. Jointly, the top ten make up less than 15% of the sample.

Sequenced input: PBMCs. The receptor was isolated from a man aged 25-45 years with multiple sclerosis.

The nucleotide sequence is TGCGCCAGCAGCTTGGCAGGCAAAAGTATCGCTGAAGCTTTCTTT. This translates into CASSLAGKSIAEAFF. The chain is made from TRBV5-1 and TRBJ1-1, with no confidently assigned D gene. From the germline V gene, CDR1 is SGHRS and CDR2 is YFSETQ. V lost 0 bases and J lost 6 bases; the stretch between them is 15 bases long. From the cysteine up to the phenylalanine, the CDR3 has a length of 15 residues. Only CDR3 DNA remains: 45 bases, in frame from the first base.